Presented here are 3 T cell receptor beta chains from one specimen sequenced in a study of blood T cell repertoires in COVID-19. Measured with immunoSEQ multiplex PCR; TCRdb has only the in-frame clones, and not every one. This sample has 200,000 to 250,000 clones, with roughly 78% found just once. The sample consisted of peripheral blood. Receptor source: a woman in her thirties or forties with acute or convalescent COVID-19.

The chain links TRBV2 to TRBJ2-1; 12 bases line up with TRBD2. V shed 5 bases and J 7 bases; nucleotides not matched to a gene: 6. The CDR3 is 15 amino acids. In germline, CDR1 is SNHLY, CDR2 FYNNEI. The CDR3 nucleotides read TGTGCCAGCAGTTACCTGACTAGCGGGAGTAATGAGCAGTTCTTC. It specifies CASSYLTSGSNEQFF.

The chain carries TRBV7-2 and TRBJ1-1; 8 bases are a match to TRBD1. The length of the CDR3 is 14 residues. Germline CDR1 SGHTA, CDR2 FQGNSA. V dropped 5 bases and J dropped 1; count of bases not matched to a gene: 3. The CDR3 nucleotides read TGTGCCAGCAGCGAACAGGGGGGGAACACTGAAGCTTTCTTT. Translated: CASSEQGGNTEAFF. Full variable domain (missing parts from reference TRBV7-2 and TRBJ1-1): GAGVSQSPSNKVTEKGKDVELRCDPISGHTALYWYRQSLGQGLEFLIYFQGNSAPDKSGLPSDRFSAERTGGSVSTLTIQRTQQEDSAVYLCASSEQGGNTEAFFGQGTRLTVV.

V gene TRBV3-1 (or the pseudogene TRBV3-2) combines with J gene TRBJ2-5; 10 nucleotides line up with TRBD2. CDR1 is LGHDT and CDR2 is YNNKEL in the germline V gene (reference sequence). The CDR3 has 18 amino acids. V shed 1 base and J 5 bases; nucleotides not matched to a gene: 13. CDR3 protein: CASSQAFPSGRAFETQYF. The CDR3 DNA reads TGTGCCAGCAGCCAAGCCTTTCCTAGCGGGAGAGCCTTCGAGACCCAGTACTTC.